The 2 T cell receptor beta chains reported below all come from one sample, sequenced in a study. Tregs were sorted as CD4+CD25+CD127-/low cells. Via MiXCR, TCRdb re-called the 5' RACE reads, giving one row per CDR3 protein. The table has 62,000 or so distinct CDR3 sequences, about 26% seen once. The sample consisted of tumor-infiltrating Tregs sorted from the breast tumor. These receptors all stem from a female donor with breast cancer.

This sequence joins TRBV7-2 and TRBJ2-5; possibly TRBD1 for D (6 bases). Trimming removed 4 bases at V and 4 bases at J, with 22 bases between. This CDR3 is 17 amino acids long. The V gene's germline CDR1 is SGHTA and CDR2 FQGNSA. The CDR3 sequence is CASSSRAGQKGRETQYF. The CDR3 DNA follows: TGTGCCAGCAGCTCCAGGGCCGGACAGAAAGGAAGAGAGACCCAGTACTTC.

The rearrangement joins TRBV3-1 to TRBJ2-3; D ambiguous. CDR3 length: 14 amino acids. Looked up from germline, CDR1 is LGHDT and CDR2 is YNNKEL (reference sequence). V was trimmed by 0 bases and J by 8 bases, leaving 12 bases between them. The CDR3 loop reads CASSQERVAGTQYF. CDR3 sequence (DNA): TGTGCCAGCAGCCAAGAAAGGGTAGCTGGTACGCAGTATTTT.